This T cell receptor beta chain originates from a study of T cell clonality in common variable immunodeficiency. Study-wide results and caveats: Patient heterogeneity in the CVID cohort limited correlations between repertoire features and clinical complications. TCRbeta clonality was increased in CVID versus healthy controls.

Control and CVID samples contributed equal amounts of genomic DNA. TCRdb keeps only in-frame clones here, not all; method: immunoSEQ multiplex PCR. The sample was found to contain 40,000 or so clones, and every one recurs. This clone was observed at least ten times. The antigen is not known. The read terminates 3 residues before the CDR3 end, so the remaining end is supplied by the germline J gene. Each donor provided 5 to 8 ml of heparinized whole blood. The CDR3 consists of 14 residues. Germline V gene data show CDR1 as DFQATT and CDR2 as SNEGSKA (reference sequence). V shed 6 bases and J shed 2 bases, with 16 bases lying between them.

The chain recombines TRBV20-1 with TRBJ2-5, with D possibly matching TRBD2 (6 bases). The clonotype comes from a person aged 18-70 years in good health. Specimen: peripheral blood mononuclear cells. CDR3 bases read: TGCAGTGCCCCTGGTCGGGGGTATCAAGAGACC. Translated, it gives CSAPGRGYQET. The whole CDR3 sequence reads CSAPGRGYQETQYF.